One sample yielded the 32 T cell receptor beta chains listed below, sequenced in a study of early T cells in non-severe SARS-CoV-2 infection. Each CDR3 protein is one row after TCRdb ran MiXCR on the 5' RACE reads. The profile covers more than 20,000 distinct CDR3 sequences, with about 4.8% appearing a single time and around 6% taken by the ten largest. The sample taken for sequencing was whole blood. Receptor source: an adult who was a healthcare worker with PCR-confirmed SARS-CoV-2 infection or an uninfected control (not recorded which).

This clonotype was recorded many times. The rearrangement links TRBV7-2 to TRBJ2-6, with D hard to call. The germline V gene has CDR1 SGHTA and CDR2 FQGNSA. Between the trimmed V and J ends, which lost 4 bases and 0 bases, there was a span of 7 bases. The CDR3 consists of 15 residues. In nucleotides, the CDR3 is TGTGCCAGCAGCTCTAAGTTCTCTGGGGCCAACGTCCTGACTTTC. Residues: CASSSKFSGANVLTF.

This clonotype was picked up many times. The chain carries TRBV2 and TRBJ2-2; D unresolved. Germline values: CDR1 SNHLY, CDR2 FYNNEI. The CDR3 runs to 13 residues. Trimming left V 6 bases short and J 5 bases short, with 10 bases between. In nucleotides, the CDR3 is TGTGCCAGCAGGATTCAGCAGACCGGGGAGCTGTTTTTT. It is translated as CASRIQQTGELFF.

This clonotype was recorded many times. The CDR3 region has the DNA TGTGCCAGCTCATACGACACGAACACTGAAGCTTTCTTT. Translating it yields CASSYDTNTEAFF. The chain uses TRBV18 and TRBJ1-1, with no clear D. The V and J ends lost 5 bases and 1 base respectively, with 8 bases between them. Germline CDR1 is KGHSH and CDR2 is LQKENI. The CDR3 extends over 13 amino acids.

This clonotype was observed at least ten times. This chain's CDR3 is CASRETSGSTDTQYF. The CDR3 nucleotides read TGTGCCAGCAGGGAGACTAGCGGCAGCACAGATACGCAGTATTTT. V and J are TRBV12-3 or TRBV12-4 and TRBJ2-3; 9 nucleotides align to TRBD2. The V and J ends lost 6 bases and 0 bases, in that order; junction bases with no gene match: 4. The CDR3 runs to 15 residues.

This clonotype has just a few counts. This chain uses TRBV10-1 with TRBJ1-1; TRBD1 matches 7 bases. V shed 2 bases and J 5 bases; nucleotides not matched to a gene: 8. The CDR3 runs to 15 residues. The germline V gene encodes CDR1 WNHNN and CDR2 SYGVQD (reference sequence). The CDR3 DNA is TGCGCCAGCAGTGAGGGACCCCTCAGGGGGACTGAAGCTTTCTTT. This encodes CASSEGPLRGTEAFF.

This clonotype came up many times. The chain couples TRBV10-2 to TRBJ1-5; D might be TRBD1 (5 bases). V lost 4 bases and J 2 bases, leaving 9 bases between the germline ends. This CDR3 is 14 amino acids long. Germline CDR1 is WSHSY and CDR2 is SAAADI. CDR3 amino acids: CASSVLGRNQPQHF. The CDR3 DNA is TGCGCCAGCAGTGTATTGGGACGCAATCAGCCCCAGCATTTT.

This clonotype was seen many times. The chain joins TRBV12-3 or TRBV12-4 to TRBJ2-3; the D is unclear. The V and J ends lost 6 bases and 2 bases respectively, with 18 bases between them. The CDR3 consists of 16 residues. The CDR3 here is CASSPGSRAHTDTQYF. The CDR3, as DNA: TGTGCCAGCAGCCCGGGTAGCCGGGCCCACACAGATACGCAGTATTTT.

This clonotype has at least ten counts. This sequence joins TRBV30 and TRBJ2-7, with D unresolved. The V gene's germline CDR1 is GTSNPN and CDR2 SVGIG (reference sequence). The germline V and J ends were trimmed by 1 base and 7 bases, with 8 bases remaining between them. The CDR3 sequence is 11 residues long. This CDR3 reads CAWSDNGEQYF. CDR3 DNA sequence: TGTGCCTGGAGTGATAACGGGGAGCAGTACTTC.

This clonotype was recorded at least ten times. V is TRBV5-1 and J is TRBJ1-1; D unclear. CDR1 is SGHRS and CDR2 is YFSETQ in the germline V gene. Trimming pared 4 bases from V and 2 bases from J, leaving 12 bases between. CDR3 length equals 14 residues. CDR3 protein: CASSMLQSNTEAFF. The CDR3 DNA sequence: TGCGCCAGCAGCATGCTCCAGAGTAACACTGAAGCTTTCTTT.

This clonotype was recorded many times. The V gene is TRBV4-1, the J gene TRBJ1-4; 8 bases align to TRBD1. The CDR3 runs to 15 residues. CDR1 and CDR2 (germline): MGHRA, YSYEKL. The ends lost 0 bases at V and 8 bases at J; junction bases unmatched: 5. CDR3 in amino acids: CASSQDGTGREKLFF. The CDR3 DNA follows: TGCGCCAGCAGCCAAGATGGGACAGGTCGGGAAAAACTGTTTTTT.

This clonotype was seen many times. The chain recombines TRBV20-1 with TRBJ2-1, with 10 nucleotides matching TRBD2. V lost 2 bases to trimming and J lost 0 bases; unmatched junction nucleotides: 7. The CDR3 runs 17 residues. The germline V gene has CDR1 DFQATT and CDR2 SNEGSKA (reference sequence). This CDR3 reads CSARRSGGTHSYNEQFF. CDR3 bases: TGCAGTGCTAGACGTAGCGGGGGGACCCACTCCTACAATGAGCAGTTCTTC.

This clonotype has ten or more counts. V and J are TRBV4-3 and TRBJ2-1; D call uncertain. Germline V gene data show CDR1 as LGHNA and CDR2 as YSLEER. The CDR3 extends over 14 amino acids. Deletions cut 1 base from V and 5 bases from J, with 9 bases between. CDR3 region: CASSQGVADNEQFF. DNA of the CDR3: TGCGCCAGCAGCCAAGGGGTAGCTGACAATGAGCAGTTCTTC.

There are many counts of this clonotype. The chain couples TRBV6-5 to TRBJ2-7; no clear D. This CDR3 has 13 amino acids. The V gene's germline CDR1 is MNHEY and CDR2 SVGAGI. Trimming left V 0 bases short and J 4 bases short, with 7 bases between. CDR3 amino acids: CASSYSTGYEQYF. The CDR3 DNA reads TGTGCCAGCAGTTACTCGACGGGTTACGAGCAGTACTTC.

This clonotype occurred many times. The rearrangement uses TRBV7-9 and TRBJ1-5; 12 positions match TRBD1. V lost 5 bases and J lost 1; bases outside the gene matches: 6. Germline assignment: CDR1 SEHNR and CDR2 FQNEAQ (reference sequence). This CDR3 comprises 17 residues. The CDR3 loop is CASSPSGTGGSNQPQHF. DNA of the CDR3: TGTGCCAGCAGCCCATCCGGGACAGGGGGCAGCAATCAGCCCCAGCATTTT.

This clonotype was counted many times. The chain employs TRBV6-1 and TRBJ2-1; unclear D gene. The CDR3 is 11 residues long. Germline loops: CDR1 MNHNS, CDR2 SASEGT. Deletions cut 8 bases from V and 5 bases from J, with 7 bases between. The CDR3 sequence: CASAQHNEQFF. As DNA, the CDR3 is TGTGCCAGCGCCCAACACAATGAGCAGTTCTTC.

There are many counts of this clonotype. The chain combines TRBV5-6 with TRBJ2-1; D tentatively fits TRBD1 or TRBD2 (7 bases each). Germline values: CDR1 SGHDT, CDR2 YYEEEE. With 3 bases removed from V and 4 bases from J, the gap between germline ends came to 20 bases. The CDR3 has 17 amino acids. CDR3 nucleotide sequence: TGTGCCAGCAGCTCAACCCGGGGAGGGGGCGCTTACAATGAGCAGTTCTTC. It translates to CASSSTRGGGAYNEQFF. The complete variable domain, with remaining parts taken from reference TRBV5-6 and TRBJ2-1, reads DAGVTQSPTHLIKTRGQQVTLRCSPKSGHDTVSWYQQALGQGPQFIFQYYEEEERQRGNFPDRFSGHQFPNYSSELNVNALLLGDSALYLCASSSTRGGGAYNEQFFGPGTRLTVL.

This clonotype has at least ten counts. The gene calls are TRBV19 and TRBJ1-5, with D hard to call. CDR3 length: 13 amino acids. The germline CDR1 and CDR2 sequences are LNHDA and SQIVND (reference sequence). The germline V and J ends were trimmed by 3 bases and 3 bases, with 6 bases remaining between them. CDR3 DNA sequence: TGTGCCAGTAGTATCCCGGCCAATCAGCCCCAGCATTTT. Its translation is CASSIPANQPQHF.

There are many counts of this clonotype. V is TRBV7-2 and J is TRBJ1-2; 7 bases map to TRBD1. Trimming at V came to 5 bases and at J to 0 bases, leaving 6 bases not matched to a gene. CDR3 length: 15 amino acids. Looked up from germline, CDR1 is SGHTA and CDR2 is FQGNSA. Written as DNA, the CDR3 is TGTGCCAGCAGCCTTTACCAGGGGGCTAACTATGGCTACACCTTC. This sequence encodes CASSLYQGANYGYTF.

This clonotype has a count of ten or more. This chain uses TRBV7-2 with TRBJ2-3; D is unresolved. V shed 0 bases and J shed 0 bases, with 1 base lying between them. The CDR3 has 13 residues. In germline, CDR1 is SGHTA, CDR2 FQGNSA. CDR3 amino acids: CASSLASTDTQYF. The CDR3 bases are TGTGCCAGCAGCTTAGCGAGCACAGATACGCAGTATTTT. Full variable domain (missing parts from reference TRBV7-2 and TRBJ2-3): GAGVSQSPSNKVTEKGKDVELRCDPISGHTALYWYRQSLGQGLEFLIYFQGNSAPDKSGLPSDRFSAERTGGSVSTLTIQRTQQEDSAVYLCASSLASTDTQYFGPGTRLTVL.

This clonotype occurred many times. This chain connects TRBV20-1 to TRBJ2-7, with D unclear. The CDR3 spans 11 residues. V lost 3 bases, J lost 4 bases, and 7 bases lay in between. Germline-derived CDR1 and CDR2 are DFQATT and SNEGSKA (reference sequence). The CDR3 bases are TGCAGTGCTAGCCTCCTGTACGAGCAGTACTTC. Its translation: CSASLLYEQYF.

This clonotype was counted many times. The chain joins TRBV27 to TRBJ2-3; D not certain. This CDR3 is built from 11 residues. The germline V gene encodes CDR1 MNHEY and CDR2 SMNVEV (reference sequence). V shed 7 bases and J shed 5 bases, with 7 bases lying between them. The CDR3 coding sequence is TGTGCCAGCACGTTCGAAGATACGCAGTATTTT. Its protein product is CASTFEDTQYF.

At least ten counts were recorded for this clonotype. As DNA, the CDR3 is TGCGCCAGCAGCTTTTCGGACAGAAATTCACCCCTCCACTTT. Translated: CASSFSDRNSPLHF. This chain links TRBV5-1 with TRBJ1-6, with D tentatively TRBD1 (6 bases). The germline gives CDR1 SGHRS, CDR2 YFSETQ. V lost 2 bases and J lost 7, with 10 bases in between. The CDR3 has 14 amino acids.

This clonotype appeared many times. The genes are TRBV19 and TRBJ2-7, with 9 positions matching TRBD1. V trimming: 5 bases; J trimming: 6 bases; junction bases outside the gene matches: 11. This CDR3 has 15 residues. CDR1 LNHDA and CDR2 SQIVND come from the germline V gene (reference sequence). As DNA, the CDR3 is TGTGCCAGTAGTGACCGGGACAGGGTACGAACCGAGCAGTACTTC. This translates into CASSDRDRVRTEQYF.

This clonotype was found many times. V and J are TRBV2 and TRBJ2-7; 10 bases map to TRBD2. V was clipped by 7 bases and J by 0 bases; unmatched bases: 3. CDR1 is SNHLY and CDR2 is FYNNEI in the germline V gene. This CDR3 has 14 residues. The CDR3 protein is CASIGTSASYEQYF. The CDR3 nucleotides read TGTGCCAGCATCGGGACTAGCGCCTCCTACGAGCAGTACTTC.

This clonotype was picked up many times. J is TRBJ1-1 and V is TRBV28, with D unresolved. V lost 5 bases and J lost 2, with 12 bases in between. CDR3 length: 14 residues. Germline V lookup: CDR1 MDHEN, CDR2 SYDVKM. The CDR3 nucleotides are TGTGCCAGCAGTCCACTGGACGGAAACACTGAAGCTTTCTTT. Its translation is CASSPLDGNTEAFF.

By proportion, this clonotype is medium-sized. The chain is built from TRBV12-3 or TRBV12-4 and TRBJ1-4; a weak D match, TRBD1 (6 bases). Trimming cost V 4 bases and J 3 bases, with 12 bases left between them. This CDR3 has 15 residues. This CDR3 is CASSSLQGANEKLFF. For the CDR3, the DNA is TGTGCCAGCAGTTCCCTACAGGGTGCTAATGAAAAACTGTTTTTT.

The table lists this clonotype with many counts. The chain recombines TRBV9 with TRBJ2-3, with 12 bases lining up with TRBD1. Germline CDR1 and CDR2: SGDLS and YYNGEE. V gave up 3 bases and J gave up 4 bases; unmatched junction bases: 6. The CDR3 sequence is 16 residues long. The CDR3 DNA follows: TGTGCCAGCAGCGCGCGGGACAGGGGGCGTTCAGATACGCAGTATTTT. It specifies CASSARDRGRSDTQYF.

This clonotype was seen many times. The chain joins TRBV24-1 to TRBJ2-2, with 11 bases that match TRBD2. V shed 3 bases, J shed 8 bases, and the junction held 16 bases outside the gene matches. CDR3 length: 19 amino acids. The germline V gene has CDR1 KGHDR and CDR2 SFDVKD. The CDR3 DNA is TGTGCCACCAGTGATACTGGACTAGCGGGCCCATTGAGGTCTGGGGAGCTGTTTTTT. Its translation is CATSDTGLAGPLRSGELFF.

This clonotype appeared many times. The CDR3 here is CASRLGGNQPQHF. Here the CDR3 DNA reads TGTGCCAGCAGACTGGGGGGAAATCAGCCCCAGCATTTT. The J gene is TRBJ1-5, the V gene TRBV12-3 or TRBV12-4, with D maybe TRBD1 (5 bases). V shed 6 bases and J shed 4 bases, with 10 bases lying between them. This CDR3 is built from 13 residues.

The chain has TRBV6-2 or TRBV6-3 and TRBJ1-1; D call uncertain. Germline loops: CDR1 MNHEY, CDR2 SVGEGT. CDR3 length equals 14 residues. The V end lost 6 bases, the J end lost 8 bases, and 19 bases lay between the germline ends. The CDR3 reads CASRPSTAGKEAFF. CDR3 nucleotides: TGTGCCAGCAGGCCATCTACCGCGGGCAAAGAAGCTTTCTTT.

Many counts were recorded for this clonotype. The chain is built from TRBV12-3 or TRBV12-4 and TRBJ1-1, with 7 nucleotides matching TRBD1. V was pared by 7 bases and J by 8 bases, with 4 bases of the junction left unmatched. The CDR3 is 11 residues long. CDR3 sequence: CASTQGTEAFF. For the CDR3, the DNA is TGTGCCAGCACACAGGGGACCGAAGCTTTCTTT.

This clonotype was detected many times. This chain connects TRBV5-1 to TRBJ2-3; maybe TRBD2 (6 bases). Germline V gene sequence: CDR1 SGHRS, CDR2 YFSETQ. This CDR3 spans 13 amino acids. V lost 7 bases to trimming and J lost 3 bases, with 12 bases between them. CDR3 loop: CASWQGGTDTQYF. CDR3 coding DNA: TGCGCCAGCTGGCAGGGAGGAACAGATACGCAGTATTTT.